This is a list of T cell receptor beta chains from one sample in a study of shared clonotypes between healthy human individuals. TCRdb keeps only in-frame clones here, not all; method: immunoSEQ multiplex PCR. Of some 2,500,000 clones in the sample, 85% to 95% were seen once. The sequenced sample was naive CD4+ T cells from PBMCs. The receptors stem from a man between 18 and 29 years old in good health. Some clones in this sample may be carry-over from other donors' samples. Both conserved end residues are part of each CDR3. D genes are given only for firm matches. The size of a clone is reported for some rows only, either as once, few or many, or as a class for expanded clones.

CDR3 protein: CASSSWRVSSYNEQFF
CDR3 DNA: TGTGCCAGCAGTTCGTGGCGGGTGAGCTCCTACAATGAGCAGTTCTTC
J gene: TRBJ2-1
D gene: NA
clone size: NA
V gene: TRBV7-8

CDR3 protein: CASSSSSRGGYTF
CDR3 DNA: TGTGCCAGCAGTTCCTCGTCGCGGGGTGGCTACACCTTC
J gene: TRBJ1-2
D gene: NA
clone size: NA
V gene: TRBV28

CDR3 protein: CASSHPLGLAPSTDTQYF
CDR3 DNA: TGTGCCAGCAGCCACCCCCTAGGACTAGCGCCGAGCACAGATACGCAGTATTTT
J gene: TRBJ2-3
D gene: TRBD2
clone size: NA
V gene: TRBV4-2

CDR3 protein: CASRDRSPGNTIYF
CDR3 DNA: TGTGCCAGCAGAGACAGGTCCCCTGGAAACACCATATATTTT
J gene: TRBJ1-3
D gene: NA
clone size: once
V gene: TRBV28

CDR3 protein: CASSLRREAPTDTQYF
CDR3 DNA: TGTGCCAGCAGCTTAAGGCGGGAGGCACCCACAGATACGCAGTATTTT
J gene: TRBJ2-3
D gene: TRBD2
clone size: NA
V gene: TRBV7-8

CDR3 protein: CASSIRHSGEQYF
CDR3 DNA: TGTGCCAGTAGTATTCGGCATTCGGGGGAGCAGTACTTC
J gene: TRBJ2-7
D gene: NA
clone size: NA
V gene: TRBV19

CDR3 protein: CASSYQGEEYGYTF
CDR3 DNA: TGTGCCAGCAGCTACCAGGGGGAGGAATATGGCTACACCTTC
J gene: TRBJ1-2
D gene: TRBD1
clone size: NA
V gene: TRBV5-4

CDR3 protein: CSAVREQGAFGYTF
CDR3 DNA: TGCAGCGCCGTTAGAGAACAGGGGGCGTTCGGCTACACCTTC
J gene: TRBJ1-2
D gene: TRBD1
clone size: NA
V gene: TRBV29-1

CDR3 protein: CASSLRGQGAFDEQYF
CDR3 DNA: TGTGCCAGCAGCTTAAGGGGACAGGGGGCCTTCGACGAGCAGTACTTC
J gene: TRBJ2-7
D gene: TRBD1
clone size: once
V gene: TRBV7-9

CDR3 protein: CASTRQSADTEAFF
CDR3 DNA: TGTGCCAGCACCCGACAATCAGCGGACACTGAAGCTTTCTTT
J gene: TRBJ1-1
D gene: NA
clone size: NA
V gene: TRBV2

CDR3 protein: CASISPGQRSGANVLTF
CDR3 DNA: TGTGCCAGTATCTCCCCGGGACAGCGCTCTGGGGCCAACGTCCTGACTTTC
J gene: TRBJ2-6
D gene: TRBD1
clone size: NA
V gene: TRBV7-8

CDR3 protein: CASSFNPQGLGETQYF
CDR3 DNA: TGCGCCAGCAGCTTTAATCCCCAGGGGCTGGGGGAGACCCAGTACTTC
J gene: TRBJ2-5
D gene: NA
clone size: NA
V gene: TRBV5-1

CDR3 protein: CASRGASLDGYTF
CDR3 DNA: TGTGCCAGCAGGGGGGCATCATTGGATGGCTACACCTTC
J gene: TRBJ1-2
D gene: NA
clone size: NA
V gene: TRBV28

CDR3 protein: CASSRAGTSGSREQFF
CDR3 DNA: TGCGCCAGCAGCCGCGCCGGGACTAGCGGGAGCAGGGAGCAGTTCTTC
J gene: TRBJ2-1
D gene: TRBD2
clone size: once
V gene: TRBV4-3

CDR3 protein: CASAPIRSISYNEQFF
CDR3 DNA: TGCGCCAGCGCGCCCATCAGGTCTATCTCCTACAATGAGCAGTTCTTC
J gene: TRBJ2-1
D gene: NA
clone size: NA
V gene: TRBV23-1

CDR3 protein: CASSLGPRAYYGYTF
CDR3 DNA: TGTGCCAGCAGCTTGGGTCCCAGGGCGTACTATGGCTACACCTTC
J gene: TRBJ1-2
D gene: NA
clone size: NA
V gene: TRBV5-6

CDR3 protein: CASSYPQGSGNQPQHF
CDR3 DNA: TGTGCCAGCAGCTATCCCCAGGGGTCCGGCAATCAGCCCCAGCATTTT
J gene: TRBJ1-5
D gene: NA
clone size: NA
V gene: TRBV19

CDR3 protein: CASRWDGHTDTQYF
CDR3 DNA: TGTGCCAGCAGATGGGACGGGCACACAGATACGCAGTATTTT
J gene: TRBJ2-3
D gene: NA
clone size: NA
V gene: TRBV7-3

CDR3 protein: CASSLWPASSGNTIYF
CDR3 DNA: TGTGCCAGCAGTTTGTGGCCGGCGAGCTCTGGAAACACCATATATTTT
J gene: TRBJ1-3
D gene: NA
clone size: NA
V gene: TRBV28

CDR3 protein: CASSQEQNTEAFF
CDR3 DNA: TGTGCCAGCAGCCAAGAACAGAACACTGAAGCTTTCTTT
J gene: TRBJ1-1
D gene: NA
clone size: few
V gene: TRBV14

CDR3 protein: CAWSRRGPNTEAFF
CDR3 DNA: TGTGCCTGGAGCCGTCGGGGACCGAACACTGAAGCTTTCTTT
J gene: TRBJ1-1
D gene: NA
clone size: NA
V gene: TRBV30

CDR3 protein: CASLRTGDTGELFF
CDR3 DNA: TGTGCCAGCTTAAGGACAGGGGACACCGGGGAGCTGTTTTTT
J gene: TRBJ2-2
D gene: TRBD1
clone size: NA
V gene: TRBV2

CDR3 protein: CASSPNRVIREKLFF
CDR3 DNA: TGTGCCAGCAGCCCCAACAGGGTTATACGGGAAAAACTGTTTTTT
J gene: TRBJ1-4
D gene: NA
clone size: NA
V gene: TRBV7-8

CDR3 protein: CASSVEGTGTQYF
CDR3 DNA: TGTGCCAGCAGCGTAGAAGGAACAGGAACCCAGTACTTC
J gene: TRBJ2-5
D gene: NA
clone size: NA
V gene: TRBV9

CDR3 protein: CASSLTTGNEKLFF
CDR3 DNA: TGCGCCAGCAGCTTAACGACGGGTAATGAAAAACTGTTTTTT
J gene: TRBJ1-4
D gene: NA
clone size: NA
V gene: TRBV5-1

CDR3 protein: CASSQEAGEGPQHF
CDR3 DNA: TGTGCCAGCAGCCAAGAGGCGGGTGAAGGGCCCCAGCATTTT
J gene: TRBJ1-5
D gene: NA
clone size: NA
V gene: TRBV4-2

CDR3 protein: CASSYSAEDSPLHF
CDR3 DNA: TGTGCCAGCAGTTACTCTGCAGAAGATTCACCCCTCCACTTT
J gene: TRBJ1-6
D gene: NA
clone size: NA
V gene: TRBV6-5

CDR3 protein: CASSGFRLADSSTDTQYF
CDR3 DNA: TGTGCCAGCAGTGGTTTCCGACTAGCGGACTCTAGCACAGATACGCAGTATTTT
J gene: TRBJ2-3
D gene: TRBD2
clone size: NA
V gene: TRBV6-1

CDR3 protein: CASSGQGWSQPQHF
CDR3 DNA: TGTGCCAGCAGTGGACAGGGTTGGAGCCAGCCCCAGCATTTT
J gene: TRBJ1-5
D gene: TRBD1
clone size: NA
V gene: TRBV6-5

CDR3 protein: CASSLVDGKGGELFF
CDR3 DNA: TGCGCCAGCAGCTTGGTAGACGGGAAAGGCGGGGAGCTGTTTTTT
J gene: TRBJ2-2
D gene: NA
clone size: NA
V gene: TRBV5-1

CDR3 protein: CASSVDQLNTEAFF
CDR3 DNA: TGTGCCAGCAGCGTCGATCAGCTGAACACTGAAGCTTTCTTT
J gene: TRBJ1-1
D gene: NA
clone size: few
V gene: TRBV9

CDR3 protein: CASGVRLAGATGELFF
CDR3 DNA: TGTGCCAGTGGGGTCAGACTAGCGGGAGCCACCGGGGAGCTGTTTTTT
J gene: TRBJ2-2
D gene: TRBD2
clone size: NA
V gene: TRBV19

CDR3 protein: CASSLWGGSREQYF
CDR3 DNA: TGTGCCAGCAGTTTATGGGGCGGGAGTAGAGAGCAGTACTTC
J gene: TRBJ2-7
D gene: TRBD2
clone size: NA
V gene: TRBV27

CDR3 protein: CASSSPEPGHIVATNEKLFF
CDR3 DNA: TGTGCCAGCAGCTCTCCTGAACCGGGACATATCGTAGCAACTAATGAAAAACTGTTTTTT
J gene: TRBJ1-4
D gene: NA
clone size: NA
V gene: TRBV5-5

CDR3 protein: CASMTILNTEAFF
CDR3 DNA: TGTGCCAGCATGACGATCCTGAACACTGAAGCTTTCTTT
J gene: TRBJ1-1
D gene: NA
clone size: NA
V gene: TRBV2

CDR3 protein: CASGTGTGNTEAFF
CDR3 DNA: TGTGCCAGCGGGACCGGGACAGGGAACACTGAAGCTTTCTTT
J gene: TRBJ1-1
D gene: TRBD1
clone size: few
V gene: TRBV2

CDR3 protein: CASSFQQNTEAFF
CDR3 DNA: TGTGCCAGCAGCTTTCAACAGAACACTGAAGCTTTCTTT
J gene: TRBJ1-1
D gene: NA
clone size: NA
V gene: TRBV11-3

CDR3 protein: CASSSQGSGANVLTF
CDR3 DNA: TGTGCCAGCAGTTCCCAGGGTTCTGGGGCCAACGTCCTGACTTTC
J gene: TRBJ2-6
D gene: NA
clone size: NA
V gene: TRBV6-5

CDR3 protein: CASSLATGSYEQYF
CDR3 DNA: TGTGCCAGCAGCTTAGCAACAGGCAGCTACGAGCAGTACTTC
J gene: TRBJ2-7
D gene: NA
clone size: NA
V gene: TRBV7-3

CDR3 protein: CASSAILNEQFF
CDR3 DNA: TGTGCCAGCAGCGCAATTCTCAATGAGCAGTTCTTC
J gene: TRBJ2-1
D gene: NA
clone size: NA
V gene: TRBV7-8

CDR3 protein: CASSRKGEKLFF
CDR3 DNA: TGTGCCAGCAGTAGAAAGGGGGAAAAACTGTTTTTT
J gene: TRBJ1-4
D gene: NA
clone size: NA
V gene: TRBV6-1

CDR3 protein: CASSWGHRTGELFF
CDR3 DNA: TGTGCCAGCAGCTGGGGACACCGCACCGGGGAGCTGTTTTTT
J gene: TRBJ2-2
D gene: NA
clone size: NA
V gene: TRBV5-6

CDR3 protein: CSVEQGQGSYEQYF
CDR3 DNA: TGCAGCGTTGAACAGGGACAGGGTTCCTACGAGCAGTACTTC
J gene: TRBJ2-7
D gene: TRBD1
clone size: NA
V gene: TRBV29-1

CDR3 protein: CASSLAVAGDYGYTF
CDR3 DNA: TGTGCCAGCAGCTTAGCGGTGGCAGGCGACTATGGCTACACCTTC
J gene: TRBJ1-2
D gene: NA
clone size: NA
V gene: TRBV7-2

CDR3 protein: CASSMRGAGTEAFF
CDR3 DNA: TGTGCCAGCTCAATGAGGGGTGCTGGGACTGAAGCTTTCTTT
J gene: TRBJ1-1
D gene: NA
clone size: NA
V gene: TRBV18